This TCR beta chain was profiled in a study of blood T cell repertoires in COVID-19. Per the germline V gene, CDR1 is SGHRS and CDR2 is YFSETQ. Trimming pared 8 bases from V and 0 bases from J, leaving 15 bases between. CDR3 size: 15 residues. This table comes from immunoSEQ multiplex PCR, and its TCRdb copy is limited to in-frame clones, with some not included. The sample yields about 200,000 clones, roughly 85% seen once. The sample taken for sequencing was peripheral blood. The chain couples TRBV5-1 to TRBJ1-3, with D maybe TRBD1 (6 bases). This clonotype originated in an elderly woman with acute or convalescent COVID-19. For the CDR3, the DNA is TGCGCCAGTTCGACAGGAGCCTTCTCTGGAAACACCATATATTTT. It yields the protein CASSTGAFSGNTIYF.